Listed below are T cell receptor beta chains from one sample, sequenced in a study of CD8 T cells in Susac syndrome. MiXCR was run by TCRdb on the immunoSEQ multiplex PCR reads, yielding one entry per CDR3 protein. The data contain some 190,000 distinct CDR3 sequences, approximately 95% of them singletons. Sequencing input: CD4+ T cells from PBMCs. The receptors were gathered from a human donor in good health. Each CDR3 is given with its conserved first and last residue. The D gene is left open where the match is weak. Clone size is stated in some rows and not others, as once, few, many or a class when expanded.

j_gene: TRBJ2-3
abundance: NA
d_gene: NA
v_gene: TRBV29-1
CDR3aa: CSVGFGLSTADTQYF
CDR3nt: TGCAGCGTTGGATTCGGGTTATCGACAGCAGATACGCAGTATTTT

j_gene: TRBJ2-3
abundance: few
d_gene: NA
v_gene: TRBV18
CDR3aa: CASSPTDTQYF
CDR3nt: TGTGCCAGCTCACCCACAGATACGCAGTATTTT

j_gene: TRBJ2-7
abundance: NA
d_gene: NA
v_gene: TRBV3-1
CDR3aa: CASSQVTLAVYEQYF
CDR3nt: TGTGCCAGCAGCCAAGTAACACTTGCGGTTTACGAGCAGTACTTC

j_gene: TRBJ2-7
abundance: NA
d_gene: NA
v_gene: TRBV20-1
CDR3aa: CSASTISGSYEQYF
CDR3nt: TGCAGTGCTAGCACTATCAGCGGCTCCTACGAGCAGTACTTC

j_gene: TRBJ2-4
abundance: once
d_gene: NA
v_gene: TRBV4-1
CDR3aa: CASRPGEEKKAKNIQYF
CDR3nt: TGCGCCAGCCGACCCGGGGAGGAAAAGAAGGCCAAAAACATTCAGTACTTC

j_gene: TRBJ2-5
abundance: NA
d_gene: NA
v_gene: TRBV6-1
CDR3aa: CASSVRRETQYF
CDR3nt: TGTGCCAGCAGTGTTAGGCGGGAGACCCAGTACTTC

j_gene: TRBJ2-5
abundance: NA
d_gene: TRBD2
v_gene: TRBV19
CDR3aa: CASAGGDNVLETQYF
CDR3nt: TGTGCCAGCGCGGGGGGGGACAATGTATTAGAGACCCAGTACTTC

j_gene: TRBJ1-1
abundance: NA
d_gene: NA
v_gene: TRBV29-1
CDR3aa: CSVDSQTQAFF
CDR3nt: TGCAGCGTTGACAGTCAGACCCAAGCTTTCTTT

j_gene: TRBJ2-2
abundance: NA
d_gene: TRBD2
v_gene: TRBV4-3
CDR3aa: CASSQTAGGLGGELFF
CDR3nt: TGCGCCAGCAGCCAAACGGCGGGGGGGCTGGGCGGGGAGCTGTTTTTT

j_gene: TRBJ1-1
abundance: NA
d_gene: NA
v_gene: TRBV28
CDR3aa: CASSQRHTEAFF
CDR3nt: TGTGCCAGCAGTCAGCGCCACACTGAAGCTTTCTTT

j_gene: TRBJ2-1
abundance: NA
d_gene: NA
v_gene: TRBV20-1
CDR3aa: CSAPSGGGREQFF
CDR3nt: TGCAGTGCTCCCTCAGGGGGGGGCCGTGAGCAGTTCTTC

j_gene: TRBJ1-2
abundance: NA
d_gene: TRBD1
v_gene: TRBV20-1
CDR3aa: CSASSTGTGYGYTF
CDR3nt: TGCAGTGCTAGTTCTACCGGGACAGGCTATGGCTACACCTTC

j_gene: TRBJ1-3
abundance: NA
d_gene: TRBD1
v_gene: TRBV27
CDR3aa: CASSPTGVRNTIYF
CDR3nt: TGTGCCAGCAGTCCCACAGGGGTGAGAAACACCATATATTTT

j_gene: TRBJ2-3
abundance: NA
d_gene: TRBD2
v_gene: TRBV11-2
CDR3aa: CASSLALAGGRADTQYF
CDR3nt: TGTGCCAGCAGCTTAGCACTAGCGGGGGGGCGGGCAGATACGCAGTATTTT

j_gene: TRBJ2-1
abundance: NA
d_gene: NA
v_gene: TRBV7-6
CDR3aa: CASSWGPKYNEQFF
CDR3nt: TGTGCCAGCAGCTGGGGACCAAAGTACAATGAGCAGTTCTTC

j_gene: TRBJ2-1
abundance: NA
d_gene: TRBD1
v_gene: TRBV13
CDR3aa: CASSLGLPQGGNEQFF
CDR3nt: TGTGCCAGCAGCTTAGGCCTACCACAGGGGGGTAATGAGCAGTTCTTC

j_gene: TRBJ2-1
abundance: NA
d_gene: NA
v_gene: TRBV30
CDR3aa: CAWSRAGNNEQFF
CDR3nt: TGTGCCTGGAGTCGGGCAGGAAACAATGAGCAGTTCTTC

j_gene: TRBJ2-5
abundance: few
d_gene: TRBD1
v_gene: TRBV28
CDR3aa: CASSSSGTGEETQYF
CDR3nt: TGTGCCAGCAGTTCCTCCGGGACAGGGGAAGAGACCCAGTACTTC

j_gene: TRBJ2-5
abundance: NA
d_gene: NA
v_gene: TRBV7-9
CDR3aa: CASSWGSRGSGGETQYF
CDR3nt: TGTGCCAGCAGCTGGGGGTCACGAGGTTCAGGAGGAGAGACCCAGTACTTC

j_gene: TRBJ2-5
abundance: NA
d_gene: NA
v_gene: TRBV19
CDR3aa: CASSIDEGETQYF
CDR3nt: TGTGCCAGTAGTATAGACGAGGGGGAGACCCAGTACTTC

j_gene: TRBJ1-1
abundance: NA
d_gene: NA
v_gene: TRBV7-3
CDR3aa: CASSLWWNTEAFF
CDR3nt: TGTGCCAGCAGCTTATGGTGGAACACTGAAGCTTTCTTT

j_gene: TRBJ1-2
abundance: NA
d_gene: NA
v_gene: TRBV4-3
CDR3aa: CASSQDTGVYGYTF
CDR3nt: TGCGCCAGCAGCCAAGATACCGGAGTCTATGGCTACACCTTC

j_gene: TRBJ1-1
abundance: NA
d_gene: NA
v_gene: TRBV9
CDR3aa: CASSMTDTNTEAFF
CDR3nt: TGTGCCAGCAGCATGACAGATACCAACACTGAAGCTTTCTTT